The 8 T cell receptor beta chains in this list originate from one sample, sequenced in a study of T cell responses to AZD1222 COVID-19 vaccine. Profiling relied on immunoSEQ multiplex PCR, and the TCRdb table lists in-frame clones only, not all of them. The sample contains about 120,000 clones, over 75% of which appear only once. The source material was peripheral blood, sampled on day 0 of MenACWY control vaccination. The receptors stem from an adult in good health.

The chain combines TRBV24-1 with TRBJ1-5; 7 positions agree with TRBD1. This CDR3 region has 14 residues. CDR1 and CDR2 (germline): KGHDR, SFDVKD. The V and J ends lost 6 bases and 4 bases, in that order; junction bases with no gene match: 5. The CDR3 coding sequence is TGTGCCACCAGTCCGGGACAGCCGAATCAGCCCCAGCATTTT. It specifies CATSPGQPNQPQHF.

This chain links TRBV28 with TRBJ1-4; D might be TRBD1 (6 bases). Germline CDR1 and CDR2: MDHEN and SYDVKM. This CDR3 contains 15 residues. Trimming left V 3 bases short and J 2 bases short, with 10 bases between. The CDR3 DNA reads as TGTGCCAGCAGTTTCCAGGGGTCGACTAATGAAAAACTGTTTTTT. It specifies CASSFQGSTNEKLFF.

This clone was seen just once. This sequence joins TRBV7-9 and TRBJ1-5, with TRBD1 matching over 7 bases. Unmatched junction bases numbered 13, after V lost 4 bases and J lost 4 bases. The CDR3 extends over 17 amino acids. Germline V CDR1 and CDR2: SEHNR, FQNEAQ (reference sequence). The CDR3, as DNA: TGTGCCAGCAGCTATGGGGACAGCGCCCCGGGGAATCAGCCCCAGCATTTT. Its protein is CASSYGDSAPGNQPQHF. Using reference TRBV7-9 and TRBJ1-5 for the parts outside the CDR3, the full variable domain is DTGVSQNPRHKITKRGQNVTFRCDPISEHNRLYWYRQTLGQGPEFLTYFQNEAQLEKSRLLSDRFSAERPKGSFSTLEIQRTEQGDSAMYLCASSYGDSAPGNQPQHFGDGTRLSIL.

V gene TRBV10-2 combines with J gene TRBJ1-1, with 8 nucleotides matching TRBD1. V lost 7 bases and J lost 8; bases outside the gene matches: 3. Germline V CDR1 and CDR2: WSHSY, SAAADI. There are 11 residues in the CDR3. In DNA form, the CDR3 reads TGCGCCAGCACCAGGGGGCCCGAAGCTTTCTTT. The encoded protein is CASTRGPEAFF.

The chain recombines TRBV25-1 with TRBJ1-2; tentatively, D is TRBD1 (6 bases). V lost 4 bases and J 8 bases, leaving 17 bases between the germline ends. CDR1 is MGHDK and CDR2 is SYGVNS in the germline V gene. The CDR3 sequence is 14 residues long. The CDR3 region has the DNA TGTGCCAGCAGTGCCCAGGGGACGACCAGCGGCTACACCTTC. Translating it yields CASSAQGTTSGYTF.

The chain combines TRBV10-3 with TRBJ1-2, with D perhaps matching TRBD1 (5 bases). The CDR3 is 14 amino acids. Germline-derived CDR1 and CDR2 are ENHRY and SYGVKD. Trimming left V 0 bases short and J 4 bases short, with 9 bases between. The CDR3 DNA reads as TGTGCCATCAGTGAGTCGGTGGGGGGCTATGGCTACACCTTC. Translation: CAISESVGGYGYTF.

The genes are TRBV7-3 and TRBJ2-3; TRBD1 matches 7 bases. CDR1 is SGHTA and CDR2 is FQGTGA in the germline V gene. The trim removed 5 bases at V and 2 bases at J, leaving 7 bases unmatched. This CDR3 is built from 15 residues. This chain's CDR3 is CASSQGVLSTDTQYF. CDR3 DNA: TGTGCCAGCAGCCAGGGGGTACTCTCCACAGATACGCAGTATTTT. Supplemented by reference TRBV7-3 and TRBJ2-3, the full variable domain reads GAGVSQTPSNKVTEKGKYVELRCDPISGHTALYWYRQSLGQGPEFLIYFQGTGAADDSGLPNDRFFAVRPEGSVSTLKIQRTERGDSAVYLCASSQGVLSTDTQYFGPGTRLTVL.

J is TRBJ1-6 and V is TRBV6-6; D remains unclear. V lost 7 bases and J lost 0, with 7 bases in between. The length of the CDR3 is 14 residues. Germline V gene lookup returns CDR1 MNHNY and CDR2 SVGAGI (reference sequence). The CDR3 sequence: CASTGSSYNSPLHF. CDR3 coding DNA: TGTGCCAGCACGGGCAGCTCCTATAATTCACCCCTCCACTTT.